These T cell receptor beta chains were read from a single sample in a study of Tregs in tolerant kidney transplant recipients. Clones were sequenced by immunoSEQ multiplex PCR, and TCRdb holds only the in-frame ones, with some missing. Of tens of thousands of clones in the sample, 93% were seen once. Source: CD4+ T cells from blood, taken before the transplant. The receptors derive from a human donor who received a combined kidney and bone marrow transplant. Each CDR3 is given with its conserved first and last residue. D genes are given only for firm matches.

d_call	v_call	j_call	cdr3_aa
TRBD1	TRBV7-9	TRBJ1-2	CASNQGVGYGYTF
-	TRBV30	TRBJ1-1	CAWSPGHLNTEAFF
-	TRBV19	TRBJ2-5	CASSITGTPQETQYF
-	TRBV7-3	TRBJ2-2	CASSSTRTSTGELFF
TRBD2	TRBV6-1	TRBJ2-1	CASKGRGSYNEQFF
-	TRBV18	TRBJ2-7	CASSPTWPGVGEQYF
TRBD1	TRBV5-6	TRBJ2-7	CASSLAGTGGEQYF
TRBD1	TRBV27	TRBJ2-7	CASSESTGSYEQYF
-	TRBV7-3	TRBJ1-1	CASSLTPGGTEAFF
TRBD1	TRBV5-4	TRBJ2-7	CASSSGTAVFYEQYF